The entry below describes one TCR beta chain. Its target is unknown. This specimen belongs to a study of CD8+ T cells in alopecia areata. Study background: Tofacitinib was taken orally by treated patients, and the dose was 5 to 10 mg twice daily.

RNA, once extracted, was reverse transcribed into cDNA for use as the sequencing template. TCRdb keeps only in-frame clones here, not all; method: immunoSEQ multiplex PCR. This table holds 90,000 to 150,000 clones, more than 40% found once. Described treatment: oral pan-JAK inhibitor, 5-10 mg twice daily. Study observations and caveats: Relative to mice, TCR sharing across patients was less clear, a difference possibly HLA-related.

Looked up from germline, CDR1 is SNHLY and CDR2 is FYNNEI. The CDR3 runs 15 residues. J gave up 4 bases and V 6 bases, and 5 bases lay outside the gene matches. The chain links TRBV2 to TRBJ2-2; 10 bases line up with TRBD1. The sample consisted of CD4+ T cells sorted from blood, taken at week 4, from a patient treated with tofacitinib. The receptor was isolated from a human donor with alopecia areata. The CDR3 sequence: CASSGQGVITGELFF. The CDR3 bases are TGTGCCAGCAGCGGACAGGGGGTAATCACCGGGGAGCTGTTTTTT.